The clone carrying this T cell receptor beta chain was picked up a small number of times. The sample comes from a study of human T cells and chemical hapten exposure. Stated time point: pre-sensitization, week 0. Treatment here: therapeutic diphenylcyclopropenone sensitization with weekly scalp DPC. MiXCR, run by TCRdb on the RACE reads, gives a single entry per CDR3 protein. Among roughly 100,000 distinct CDR3 sequences listed, more than 10% were seen once. V dropped 3 bases and J dropped 2 bases, with 10 bases sitting between them. The CDR3 sequence is 14 residues long. The J gene is TRBJ1-2, the V gene TRBV12-3 or TRBV12-4; no definite D call. The material was whole blood, obtained in connection with sensitization to the hapten diphenylcyclopropenone (DPC). This clonotype was obtained from a woman aged 45-65 years with alopecia areata. Some clones in this sample may be carry-over from other donors' samples. In DNA, the CDR3 is TGTGCCAGCAGTTTGGGCAGAAAGAACTATGGCTACACCTTC. Residues: CASSLGRKNYGYTF.